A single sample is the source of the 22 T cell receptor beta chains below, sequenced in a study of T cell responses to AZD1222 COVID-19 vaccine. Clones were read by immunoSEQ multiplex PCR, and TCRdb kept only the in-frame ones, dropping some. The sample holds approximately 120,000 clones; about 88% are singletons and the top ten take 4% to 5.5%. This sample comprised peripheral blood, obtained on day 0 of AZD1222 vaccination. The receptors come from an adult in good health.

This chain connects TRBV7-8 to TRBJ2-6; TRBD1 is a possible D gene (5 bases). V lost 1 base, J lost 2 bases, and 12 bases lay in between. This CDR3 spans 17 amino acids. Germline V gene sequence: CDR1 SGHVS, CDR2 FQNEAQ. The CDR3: CASSLGSQGAGANVLTF. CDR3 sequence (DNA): TGTGCCAGCAGCTTAGGTTCCCAGGGTGCTGGGGCCAACGTCCTGACTTTC.

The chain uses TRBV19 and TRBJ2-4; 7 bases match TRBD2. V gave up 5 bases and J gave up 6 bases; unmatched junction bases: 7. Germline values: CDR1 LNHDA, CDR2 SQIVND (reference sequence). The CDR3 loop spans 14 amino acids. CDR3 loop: CASSRPGRGNIQYF. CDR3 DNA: TGTGCCAGTAGTCGGCCTGGGAGGGGAAACATTCAGTACTTC. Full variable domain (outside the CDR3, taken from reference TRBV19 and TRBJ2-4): DGGITQSPKYLFRKEGQNVTLSCEQNLNHDAMYWYRQDPGQGLRLIYYSQIVNDFQKGDIAEGYSVSREKKESFPLTVTSAQKNPTAFYLCASSRPGRGNIQYFGAGTRLSVL.

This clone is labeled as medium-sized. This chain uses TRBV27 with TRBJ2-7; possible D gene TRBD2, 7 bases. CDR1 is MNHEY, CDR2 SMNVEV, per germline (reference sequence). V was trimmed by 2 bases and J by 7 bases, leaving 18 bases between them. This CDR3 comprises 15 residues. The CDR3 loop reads CASSLQGGGAWEQYF. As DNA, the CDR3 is TGTGCCAGCAGTTTACAAGGAGGGGGGGCGTGGGAGCAGTACTTC.

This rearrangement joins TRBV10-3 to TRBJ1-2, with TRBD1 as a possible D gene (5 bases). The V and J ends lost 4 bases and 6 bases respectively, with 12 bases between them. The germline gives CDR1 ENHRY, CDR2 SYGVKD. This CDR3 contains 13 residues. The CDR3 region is CAISVEGDDGYTF. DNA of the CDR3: TGTGCCATCAGTGTAGAAGGGGACGATGGCTACACCTTC.

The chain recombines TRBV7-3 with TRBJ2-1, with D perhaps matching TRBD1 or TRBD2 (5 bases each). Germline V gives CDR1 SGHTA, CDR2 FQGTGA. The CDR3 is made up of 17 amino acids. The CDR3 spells CASKGWLSGSSYNEQFF. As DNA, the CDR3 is TGTGCTTCGAAAGGGTGGTTATCAGGGAGCTCCTACAATGAGCAGTTCTTC.

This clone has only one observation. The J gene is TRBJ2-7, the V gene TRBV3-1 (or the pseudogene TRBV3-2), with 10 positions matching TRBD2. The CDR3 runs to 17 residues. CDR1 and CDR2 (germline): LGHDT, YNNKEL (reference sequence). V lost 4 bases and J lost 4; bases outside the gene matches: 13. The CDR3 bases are TGTGCCAGCAGCCGCACCCCCGGGACTAGCGCCTTATACGAGCAGTACTTC. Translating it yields CASSRTPGTSALYEQYF.

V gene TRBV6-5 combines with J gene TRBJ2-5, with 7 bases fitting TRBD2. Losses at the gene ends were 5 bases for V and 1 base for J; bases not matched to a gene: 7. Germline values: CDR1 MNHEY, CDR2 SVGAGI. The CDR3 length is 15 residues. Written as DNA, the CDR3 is TGTGCCAGCAGTCAAAGAGCGGGGAGCCAAGAGACCCAGTACTTC. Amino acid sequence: CASSQRAGSQETQYF.

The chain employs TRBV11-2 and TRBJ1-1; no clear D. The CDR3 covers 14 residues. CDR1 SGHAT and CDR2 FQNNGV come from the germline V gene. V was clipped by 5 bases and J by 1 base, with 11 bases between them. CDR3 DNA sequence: TGTGCCAGCAGCACCTGGGCCGCGAACACTGAAGCTTTCTTT. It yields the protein CASSTWAANTEAFF.

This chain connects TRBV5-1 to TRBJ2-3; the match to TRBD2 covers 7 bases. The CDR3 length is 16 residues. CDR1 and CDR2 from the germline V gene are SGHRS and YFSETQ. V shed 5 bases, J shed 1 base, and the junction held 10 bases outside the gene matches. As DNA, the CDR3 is TGCGCCAGCAGTCGTGTGGGGGGGAGAGGCACAGATACGCAGTATTTT. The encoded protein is CASSRVGGRGTDTQYF.

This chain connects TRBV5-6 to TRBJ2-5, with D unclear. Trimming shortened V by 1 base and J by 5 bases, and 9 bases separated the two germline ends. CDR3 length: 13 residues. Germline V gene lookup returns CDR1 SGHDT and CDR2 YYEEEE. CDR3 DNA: TGTGCCAGCAGCTTGTTAGGCGACGAGACCCAGTACTTC. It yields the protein CASSLLGDETQYF.

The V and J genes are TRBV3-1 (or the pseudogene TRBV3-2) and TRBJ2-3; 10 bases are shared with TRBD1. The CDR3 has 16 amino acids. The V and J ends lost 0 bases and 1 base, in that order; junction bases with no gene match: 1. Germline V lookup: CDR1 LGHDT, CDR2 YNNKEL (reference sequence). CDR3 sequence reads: CASSQDGTGGTDTQYF. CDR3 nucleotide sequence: TGTGCCAGCAGCCAAGATGGGACAGGGGGCACAGATACGCAGTATTTT.

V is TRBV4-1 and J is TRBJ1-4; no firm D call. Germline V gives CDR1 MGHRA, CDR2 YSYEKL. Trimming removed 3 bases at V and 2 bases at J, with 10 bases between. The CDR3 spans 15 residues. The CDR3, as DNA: TGCGCCAGCAGCCAGGCAAGCAGGACTAATGAAAAACTGTTTTTT. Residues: CASSQASRTNEKLFF.

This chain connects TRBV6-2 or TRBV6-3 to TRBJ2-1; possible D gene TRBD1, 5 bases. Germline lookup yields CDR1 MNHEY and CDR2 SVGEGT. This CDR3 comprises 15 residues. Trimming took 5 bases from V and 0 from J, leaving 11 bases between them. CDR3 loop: CASSPHRLSYNEQFF. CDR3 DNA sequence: TGTGCCAGCAGTCCGCACAGGCTCTCCTACAATGAGCAGTTCTTC.

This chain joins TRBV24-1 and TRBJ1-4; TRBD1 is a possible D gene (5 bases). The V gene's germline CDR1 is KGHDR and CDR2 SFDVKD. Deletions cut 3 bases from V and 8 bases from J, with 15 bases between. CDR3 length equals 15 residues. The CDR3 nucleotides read TGTGCCACCAGTGATCCCGGGACCGAGAGGGAAAAACTGTTTTTT. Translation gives CATSDPGTEREKLFF.

CDR3 coding DNA: TGTGCCAGCAGCCCCCGTGGGGGCGGGAGCAATCAGCCCCAGCATTTT. As protein: CASSPRGGGSNQPQHF. V is TRBV25-1 and J is TRBJ1-5; possibly TRBD1 for D (6 bases). This CDR3 spans 16 amino acids. Germline V gene lookup returns CDR1 MGHDK and CDR2 SYGVNS. Trimming shortened V by 6 bases and J by 1 base, and 16 bases separated the two germline ends. Using reference TRBV25-1 and TRBJ1-5 for the parts outside the CDR3, the full variable domain is EADIYQTPRYLVIGTGKKITLECSQTMGHDKMYWYQQDPGMELHLIHYSYGVNSTEKGDLSSESTVSRIRTEHFPLTLESARPSHTSQYLCASSPRGGGSNQPQHFGDGTRLSIL.

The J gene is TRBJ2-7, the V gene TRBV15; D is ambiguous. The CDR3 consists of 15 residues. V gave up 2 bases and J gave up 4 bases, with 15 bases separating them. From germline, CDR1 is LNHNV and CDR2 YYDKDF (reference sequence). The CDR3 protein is CATSRTPFVDYEQYF. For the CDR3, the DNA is TGTGCCACCAGCAGAACTCCATTCGTCGATTACGAGCAGTACTTC.

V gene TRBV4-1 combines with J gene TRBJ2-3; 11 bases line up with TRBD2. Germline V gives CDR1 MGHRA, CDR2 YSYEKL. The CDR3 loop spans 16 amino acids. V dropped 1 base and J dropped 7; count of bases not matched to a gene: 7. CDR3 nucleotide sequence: TGCGCCAGCAGCCAAGGGCGAGCTAGCGGGAGGAATACGCAGTATTTT. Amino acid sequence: CASSQGRASGRNTQYF.

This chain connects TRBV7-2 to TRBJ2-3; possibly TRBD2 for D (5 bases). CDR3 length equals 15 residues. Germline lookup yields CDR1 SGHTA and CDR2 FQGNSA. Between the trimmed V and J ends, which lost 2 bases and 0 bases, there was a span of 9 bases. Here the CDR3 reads CASSLQSGSTDTQYF. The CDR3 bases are TGTGCCAGCAGCTTACAATCGGGAAGCACAGATACGCAGTATTTT.

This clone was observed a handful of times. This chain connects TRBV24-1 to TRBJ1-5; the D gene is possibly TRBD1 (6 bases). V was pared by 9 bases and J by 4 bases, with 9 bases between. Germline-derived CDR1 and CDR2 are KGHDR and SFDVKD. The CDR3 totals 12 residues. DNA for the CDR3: TGTGCCACCGGCCAGGGGAATCAGCCCCAGCATTTT. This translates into CATGQGNQPQHF.

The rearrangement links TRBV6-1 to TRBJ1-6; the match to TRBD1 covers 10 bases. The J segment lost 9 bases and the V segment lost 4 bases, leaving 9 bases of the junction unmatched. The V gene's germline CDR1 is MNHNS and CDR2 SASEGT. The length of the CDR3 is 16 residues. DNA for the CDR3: TGTGCCAGCAGTGGATACGGGACAGGGGACCTTTCACCCCTCCACTTT. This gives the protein CASSGYGTGDLSPLHF.

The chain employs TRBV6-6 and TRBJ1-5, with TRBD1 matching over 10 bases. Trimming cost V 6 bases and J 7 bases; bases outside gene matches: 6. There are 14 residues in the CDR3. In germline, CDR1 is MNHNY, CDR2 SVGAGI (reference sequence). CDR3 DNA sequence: TGTGCCAGCAGACCGGACAGGGGGGGACAGCCCCAGCATTTT. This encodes CASRPDRGGQPQHF.

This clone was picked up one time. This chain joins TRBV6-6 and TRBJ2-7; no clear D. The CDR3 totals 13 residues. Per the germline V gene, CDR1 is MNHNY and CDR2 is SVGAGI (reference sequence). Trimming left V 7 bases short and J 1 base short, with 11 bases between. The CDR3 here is CASTLTSSYEQYF. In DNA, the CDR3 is TGTGCCAGCACCCTGACATCGTCCTACGAGCAGTACTTC.